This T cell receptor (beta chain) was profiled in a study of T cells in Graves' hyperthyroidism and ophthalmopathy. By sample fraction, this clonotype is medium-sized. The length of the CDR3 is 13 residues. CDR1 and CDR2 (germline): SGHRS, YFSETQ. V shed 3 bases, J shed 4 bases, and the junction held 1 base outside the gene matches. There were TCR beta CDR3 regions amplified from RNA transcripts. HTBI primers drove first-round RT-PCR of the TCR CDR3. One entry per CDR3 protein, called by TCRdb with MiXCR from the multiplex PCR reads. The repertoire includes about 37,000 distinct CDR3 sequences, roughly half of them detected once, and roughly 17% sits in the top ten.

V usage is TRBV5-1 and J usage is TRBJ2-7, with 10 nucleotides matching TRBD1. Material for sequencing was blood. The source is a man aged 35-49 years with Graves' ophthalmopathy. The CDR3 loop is CASSSGQGYEQYF. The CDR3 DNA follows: TGCGCCAGCAGCTCGGGACAGGGGTACGAGCAGTACTTC.